The 16 T cell receptor beta chains below were found in one sample sequenced in a study of CD8 T cells in ankylosing spondylitis. The study, taken as a whole, reports: Seemingly characteristic of ankylosing spondylitis blood was a TCR beta motif consisting of several highly homologous variants.

TCRdb analysed the 5' RACE reads with MiXCR anew, one entry per CDR3 protein. The table lists about 800,000 distinct CDR3 sequences, roughly 12% of them singletons, with around 0.51% in the top ten. Which antigens these TCRs recognize remains unknown. Sequenced: blood, either unsorted or a sorted T cell fraction (not recorded which). The receptor source for this set is a male donor with ankylosing spondylitis.

The chain carries TRBV7-9 and TRBJ2-4; 8 nucleotides line up with TRBD1. The length of the CDR3 is 14 residues. The germline V gene encodes CDR1 SEHNR and CDR2 FQNEAQ (reference sequence). With 7 bases clipped from V and 5 bases from J, the junction kept 7 bases outside the gene matches. The CDR3 reads CASTLGQGQNIQYF. The DNA of the CDR3 is TGTGCCAGCACATTAGGACAGGGACAAAACATTCAGTACTTC.

The chain recombines TRBV7-9 with TRBJ1-1; unclear D gene. V dropped 3 bases and J dropped 3 bases, with 8 bases sitting between them. Germline assignment: CDR1 SEHNR and CDR2 FQNEAQ (reference sequence). This CDR3 comprises 13 residues. The CDR3 DNA reads as TGTGCCAGCAGCTTTCTCCCCGACACTGAAGCTTTCTTT. It translates to CASSFLPDTEAFF.

This clonotype was counted a few times. This chain joins TRBV7-3 and TRBJ1-2; D might be TRBD1 (6 bases). The V end lost 3 bases, the J end lost 8 bases, and 13 bases lay between the germline ends. CDR3 length: 13 residues. Germline V lookup: CDR1 SGHTA, CDR2 FQGTGA. In nucleotides, the CDR3 is TGTGCCAGCAGCTTTTCCGGGGGGCGAGGCTACACCTTC. Residues: CASSFSGGRGYTF.

This chain links TRBV15 with TRBJ2-7, with D possibly matching TRBD2 (6 bases). V was cut by 3 bases and J by 5 bases, with 14 bases left in between. The length of the CDR3 is 14 residues. The germline CDR1 and CDR2 sequences are LNHNV and YYDKDF (reference sequence). The CDR3 spells CATSRMEGSDEQYF. The CDR3 nucleotides read TGTGCCACCAGCAGGATGGAGGGTTCCGACGAGCAGTACTTC. The whole variable domain, filled in from reference TRBV15 and TRBJ2-7, reads DAMVIQNPRYQVTQFGKPVTLSCSQTLNHNVMYWYQQKSSQAPKLLFHYYDKDFNNEADTPDNFQSRRPNTSFCFLDIRSPGLGDTAMYLCATSRMEGSDEQYFGPGTRLTVT.

V usage is TRBV12-3 or TRBV12-4 and J usage is TRBJ1-2; D is unresolved. There are 12 residues in the CDR3. Trimming stripped 5 bases from V and 8 bases from J, with 12 bases between. The CDR3: CASSPQLGGYTF. CDR3 nucleotides: TGTGCCAGCAGTCCCCAACTGGGGGGCTACACCTTC.

The V and J genes are TRBV5-6 and TRBJ2-3; D remains unclear. The CDR3 has 16 residues. Germline V gene sequence: CDR1 SGHDT, CDR2 YYEEEE. V lost 0 bases, J lost 1 base, and 12 bases lay in between. The CDR3 DNA reads TGTGCCAGCAGCTTGGTTACGGCTTATCGCACAGATACGCAGTATTTT. It encodes CASSLVTAYRTDTQYF.

This clonotype came up a few times. V gene TRBV7-2 combines with J gene TRBJ1-3; D remains ambiguous. Germline V CDR1 and CDR2: SGHTA, FQGNSA. The V end was cut by 1 base, the J end by 0 bases, with 10 bases between. The CDR3 runs 16 residues. CDR3 bases: TGTGCCAGCAGCTTAGATTTGGGTATCTCTGGAAACACCATATATTTT. It yields the protein CASSLDLGISGNTIYF.

The chain employs TRBV6-2 or TRBV6-3 and TRBJ2-1; 7 bases are shared with TRBD1. Germline-derived CDR1 and CDR2 are MNHEY and SVGEGT. With 8 bases clipped from V and 4 bases from J, the junction kept 5 bases outside the gene matches. This CDR3 comprises 13 residues. Here the CDR3 DNA reads TGTGCCAGCGGCGACAGGGCATACAATGAGCAGTTCTTC. Translation gives CASGDRAYNEQFF.

This clonotype has at least ten counts. This sequence joins TRBV5-1 and TRBJ2-4; 8 nucleotides agree with TRBD1. The CDR3 is made up of 14 amino acids. V was clipped by 4 bases and J by 7 bases; unmatched bases: 7. Germline V gene lookup returns CDR1 SGHRS and CDR2 YFSETQ. CDR3 nucleotides: TGCGCCAGCAGCCTCGAGACAGGGGCTAACATTCAGTACTTC. Residues: CASSLETGANIQYF.

The genes are TRBV6-5 and TRBJ2-5, with unresolved D. The CDR3 is 14 amino acids. Looked up from germline, CDR1 is MNHEY and CDR2 is SVGAGI. V lost 4 bases to trimming and J lost 1 base, with 10 bases between them. The CDR3 loop is CASSSTSSQETQYF. CDR3 bases: TGTGCCAGCAGTTCGACATCATCCCAAGAGACCCAGTACTTC.

This rearrangement joins TRBV29-1 to TRBJ2-5, with D possibly TRBD2 on 6 matching bases. This CDR3 spans 15 amino acids. Germline-derived CDR1 and CDR2 are SQVTM and ANQGSEA. Deletions cut 0 bases from V and 4 bases from J, with 15 bases between. The CDR3 loop reads CSVEDPRETGETQYF. The CDR3 bases are TGCAGCGTTGAAGACCCCCGGGAGACCGGAGAGACCCAGTACTTC. Drawing the rest from reference TRBV29-1 and TRBJ2-5, the complete variable domain is SAVISQKPSRDICQRGTSLTIQCQVDSQVTMMFWYRQQPGQSLTLIATANQGSEATYESGFVIDKFPISRPNLTFSTLTVSNMSPEDSSIYLCSVEDPRETGETQYFGPGTRLLVL.

The chain joins TRBV13 to TRBJ2-1; D is unresolved. CDR1 and CDR2 from the germline V gene are PRHDT and FYEKMQ (reference sequence). Trimming took off 2 bases at V and 8 bases at J, with 13 bases between the two ends. The CDR3 covers 14 residues. CDR3 nucleotide sequence: TGTGCCAGCAGCTTAAGGTCACTTATACATGAGCAGTTCTTC. As protein: CASSLRSLIHEQFF.

V is TRBV6-5 and J is TRBJ1-3; D might be TRBD1 (6 bases). Looked up from germline, CDR1 is MNHEY and CDR2 is SVGAGI. Trimming removed 4 bases at V and 3 bases at J, with 10 bases between. The CDR3 extends over 14 amino acids. The CDR3 loop is CASSWAGVGNTIYF. DNA for the CDR3: TGTGCCAGCAGTTGGGCAGGGGTTGGAAACACCATATATTTT.

About this clonotype itself: A much larger clone differs by one base, so this may be a read error. This rearrangement joins TRBV29-1 to TRBJ1-5; D might be TRBD1 (5 bases). The CDR3 has 13 amino acids. The V gene's germline CDR1 is SQVTM and CDR2 ANQGSEA. CDR3 region: CSVGGGSNQLQHF. For the CDR3, the DNA is TGCAGCGTTGGTGGGGGGAGCAATCAGCTCCAGCATTTT.

The J gene is TRBJ1-2, the V gene TRBV20-1; D is possibly TRBD1 (5 bases). Trimming took 4 bases from V and 8 from J, leaving 17 bases between them. The CDR3 runs 13 residues. Germline assignment: CDR1 DFQATT and CDR2 SNEGSKA (reference sequence). The CDR3 coding sequence is TGCAGTGCTACCTATCGGGGGGTTTCGGGCTACACCTTC. As protein: CSATYRGVSGYTF.

This chain uses TRBV7-2 with TRBJ1-5; 8 positions agree with TRBD1. The V gene end was trimmed by 2 bases and the J gene end by 0 bases; junction bases not matched to a gene: 6. CDR1 and CDR2 (germline): SGHTA, FQGNSA. The CDR3 loop spans 17 amino acids. CDR3 region: CASSLWGQVHSNQPQHF. CDR3 bases: TGTGCCAGCAGCTTATGGGGACAGGTACATAGCAATCAGCCCCAGCATTTT.